The 30 T cell receptor beta chains in this list originate from one sample, sequenced in a study of identical twins. TCRdb itself ran the 5' RACE reads through MiXCR, one entry per CDR3 protein. The sample shows under 800,000 distinct CDR3 sequences, 21% of them seen only once. Another study also made use of these data, one on T cells expressing NK-cell markers.

The sequenced material came from PBMCs. These receptors originate from a woman between 18 and 29 years old in good health.

This chain connects TRBV6-1 to TRBJ2-5; 7 bases align to TRBD1. The V gene's germline CDR1 is MNHNS and CDR2 SASEGT. The CDR3 runs to 14 residues. V lost 6 bases, J lost 2 bases, and 6 bases stayed unmatched. The chain's CDR3 is CASRGDRKQETQYF. CDR3 coding DNA: TGTGCCAGCAGGGGGGACAGAAAGCAAGAGACCCAGTACTTC.

This clonotype was recorded a few times. This chain joins TRBV20-1 and TRBJ2-3; 13 bases are a match to TRBD2. The CDR3 runs 16 residues. Germline V gives CDR1 DFQATT, CDR2 SNEGSKA (reference sequence). With 4 bases clipped from V and 1 base from J, the junction kept 5 bases outside the gene matches. The CDR3 spells CSATLLAGGRTDTQYF. CDR3 DNA sequence: TGCAGTGCTACGTTACTAGCGGGGGGGCGCACAGATACGCAGTATTTT.

Only a few counts were recorded for this clonotype. This chain uses TRBV29-1 with TRBJ2-3, with 9 bases fitting TRBD1. The CDR3 is 16 amino acids. Trimming at V came to 4 bases and at J to 2 bases, leaving 10 bases not matched to a gene. Germline lookup yields CDR1 SQVTM and CDR2 ANQGSEA. Here the CDR3 reads CSVVPGQGPDTDTQYF. CDR3 DNA: TGCAGCGTTGTCCCGGGACAGGGACCGGACACAGATACGCAGTATTTT.

This chain joins TRBV5-1 and TRBJ1-2; D remains ambiguous. CDR3 length: 13 amino acids. The germline CDR1 and CDR2 sequences are SGHRS and YFSETQ. V gave up 6 bases and J gave up 1 base, with 10 bases separating them. The CDR3 loop is CASKDVDNYGYTF. DNA for the CDR3: TGCGCCAGCAAAGATGTCGATAACTATGGCTACACCTTC.

The chain carries TRBV9 and TRBJ2-7; either TRBD1 or TRBD2 may supply D (5 bases each). Germline CDR1 and CDR2: SGDLS and YYNGEE. The CDR3 has 15 residues. V lost 2 bases and J lost 2, with 14 bases in between. This CDR3 reads CASSVSGTHTYEQYF. The CDR3 coding sequence is TGTGCCAGCAGCGTTTCCGGGACGCACACCTACGAGCAGTACTTC.

This clonotype was counted between two and nine times. V usage is TRBV20-1 and J usage is TRBJ2-3; 7 positions match TRBD1. This CDR3 comprises 14 residues. Per the germline V gene, CDR1 is DFQATT and CDR2 is SNEGSKA (reference sequence). The junction had 8 bases not matched to a gene; V was cut back by 6 bases and J by 2 bases. The CDR3 DNA reads as TGCAGTGCAACGACAGGGTATCCCACAGATACGCAGTATTTT. Its protein product is CSATTGYPTDTQYF.

The genes are TRBV5-6 and TRBJ1-1; D is unresolved. This CDR3 comprises 13 residues. CDR1 and CDR2 from the germline V gene are SGHDT and YYEEEE. V was pared by 0 bases and J by 10 bases, with 13 bases between. The chain's CDR3 is CASSLEGGGRAFF. CDR3 nucleotides: TGTGCCAGCAGCTTGGAGGGCGGAGGAAGAGCTTTCTTT.

This clonotype appeared a few times. The CDR3 reads CSAITGTRVETQYF. In DNA, the CDR3 is TGCAGTGCCATCACCGGGACTAGAGTTGAGACCCAGTACTTC. The chain uses TRBV20-1 and TRBJ2-5; TRBD2 matches at 8 bases. V was pared by 6 bases and J by 5 bases, with 11 bases of the junction left unmatched. This CDR3 spans 14 amino acids. The germline V gene encodes CDR1 DFQATT and CDR2 SNEGSKA (reference sequence).

This clonotype was found a few times. V gene TRBV18 combines with J gene TRBJ2-1; D uncertain. The CDR3 loop spans 15 amino acids. In germline, CDR1 is KGHSH, CDR2 LQKENI. Trimming pared 3 bases from V and 5 bases from J, leaving 14 bases between. The CDR3 here is CASSPRGSKDNEQFF. CDR3 sequence (DNA): TGTGCCAGCTCACCGCGTGGCAGCAAGGACAATGAGCAGTTCTTC. Complete variable domain (other parts from reference TRBV18 and TRBJ2-1): NAGVMQNPRHLVRRRGQEARLRCSPMKGHSHVYWYRQLPEEGLKFMVYLQKENIIDESGMPKERFSAEFPKEGPSILRIQQVVRGDSAAYFCASSPRGSKDNEQFFGPGTRLTVL.

This clonotype was seen ten or more times. V and J are TRBV30 and TRBJ2-7; 7 bases agree with TRBD2. V shed 4 bases and J 1 base; nucleotides not matched to a gene: 7. This CDR3 spans 14 amino acids. Germline CDR1 GTSNPN, CDR2 SVGIG (reference sequence). In nucleotides, the CDR3 is TGTGCCTGGAACCGGGACTACTCATCCTACGAGCAGTACTTC. Translation gives CAWNRDYSSYEQYF.

The V call is TRBV6-4, the J call TRBJ1-2; D might be TRBD1 (5 bases). The CDR3 length is 13 residues. Trimming took 6 bases from V and 4 from J, leaving 12 bases between them. Germline CDR1 MRHNA, CDR2 SNTAGT. The DNA of the CDR3 is TGTGCCAGCAGCGATGGGACGGGCTATGGCTACACCTTC. This encodes CASSDGTGYGYTF.

The chain employs TRBV20-1 and TRBJ2-5, with D unclear. V lost 5 bases to trimming and J lost 2 bases, with 9 bases between them. CDR1 and CDR2 from the germline V gene are DFQATT and SNEGSKA (reference sequence). CDR3 length: 12 amino acids. The CDR3 DNA sequence: TGCAGTGCTGGAAGACAACAAGAGACCCAGTACTTC. This sequence encodes CSAGRQQETQYF.

The chain recombines TRBV29-1 with TRBJ2-7, with a possible D match to TRBD1 (5 bases). This CDR3 spans 13 amino acids. The ends were cut back, 5 bases at V and 0 bases at J, with 11 bases in the middle. Per germline, CDR1 SQVTM and CDR2 ANQGSEA. CDR3 sequence reads: CSVQWGHSYEQYF. CDR3 nucleotides: TGCAGCGTTCAATGGGGCCACTCCTACGAGCAGTACTTC.

The chain couples TRBV10-1 to TRBJ2-1; TRBD1 matches 7 bases. CDR1 and CDR2 (germline): WNHNN, SYGVQD (reference sequence). The CDR3 spans 14 residues. Unmatched junction bases numbered 5, after V lost 0 bases and J lost 9 bases. This CDR3 is CASSESDRVGEQFF. DNA of the CDR3: TGCGCCAGCAGTGAGTCCGACAGGGTCGGTGAGCAGTTCTTC.

This chain connects TRBV6-1 to TRBJ1-1, with D maybe TRBD1 (5 bases). Germline values: CDR1 MNHNS, CDR2 SASEGT. CDR3 length: 12 residues. V was trimmed by 10 bases and J by 6 bases, leaving 15 bases between them. For the CDR3, the DNA is TGTGCCACCCCATGGGGGGAACCTGAAGCTTTCTTT. Protein product: CATPWGEPEAFF.

At least ten counts were recorded for this clonotype. The V call is TRBV20-1, the J call TRBJ2-2; TRBD2 matches 9 bases. Germline trimming cut 3 bases from V and 2 bases from J; bases unmatched to any gene: 4. Germline CDR1 is DFQATT and CDR2 is SNEGSKA (reference sequence). The CDR3 consists of 15 residues. The CDR3 reads CSARRLAANTGELFF. The CDR3 DNA follows: TGCAGTGCTAGGCGACTAGCGGCTAACACCGGGGAGCTGTTTTTT.

In its sample, this clonotype was seen a few times. The gene calls are TRBV7-3 and TRBJ1-6, with D possibly matching TRBD1 (5 bases). The CDR3 extends over 15 amino acids. V shed 5 bases and J shed 1 base, with 9 bases lying between them. Germline assignment: CDR1 SGHTA and CDR2 FQGTGA. The CDR3 region has the DNA TGTGCCAGCAGCGAGGGGTATTCCTATAATTCACCCCTCCACTTT. Residues: CASSEGYSYNSPLHF.

This clonotype occurred many times. The chain carries TRBV12-3 or TRBV12-4 and TRBJ2-7, with D possibly being TRBD1 (5 bases). The length of the CDR3 is 14 residues. V was cut by 3 bases and J by 4 bases, with 13 bases left in between. Here the CDR3 reads CASSLWGPTYEQYF. CDR3 nucleotide sequence: TGTGCCAGCAGTTTGTGGGGCCCCACTTACGAGCAGTACTTC.

This clonotype was seen many times. This chain joins TRBV12-3 or TRBV12-4 and TRBJ2-7; 8 bases line up with TRBD2. This CDR3 region has 15 residues. The V segment lost 7 bases and the J segment 1 base; nucleotides outside the gene matches: 9. CDR3 sequence reads: CASMPAGGASYEQYF. The CDR3 DNA reads TGTGCCAGCATGCCGGCGGGGGGCGCGTCCTACGAGCAGTACTTC.

V gene TRBV29-1 combines with J gene TRBJ1-2; 8 nucleotides match TRBD1. Looked up from germline, CDR1 is SQVTM and CDR2 is ANQGSEA. J lost 1 base, V lost 5 bases, and 6 bases had no gene match. This CDR3 has 14 amino acids. CDR3: CSVFGQGNNYGYTF. CDR3 sequence (DNA): TGCAGCGTTTTCGGACAGGGAAATAACTATGGCTACACCTTC.

In this sample, this clonotype turned up a few times. The chain is built from TRBV6-5 and TRBJ2-3; TRBD1 agrees at 11 bases. CDR3 length equals 16 residues. Per germline, CDR1 MNHEY and CDR2 SVGAGI. Trimming removed 4 bases from V and 0 bases from J; junction bases left unmatched: 3. Here the CDR3 DNA reads TGTGCCAGCAGTTGGGGGACAGGGGGTAGCACAGATACGCAGTATTTT. Residues: CASSWGTGGSTDTQYF.

This clonotype was seen only a few times. The chain couples TRBV7-9 to TRBJ1-1; perhaps TRBD1 as D (6 bases). The germline gives CDR1 SEHNR, CDR2 FQNEAQ (reference sequence). The CDR3 loop spans 14 amino acids. The germline V and J ends were trimmed by 3 bases and 4 bases, with 12 bases remaining between them. CDR3 sequence: CASSFSGAGTEAFF. CDR3 DNA sequence: TGTGCCAGCAGCTTTTCGGGGGCGGGCACTGAAGCTTTCTTT.

The rearrangement joins TRBV12-3 or TRBV12-4 to TRBJ2-3, with 13 bases matching TRBD2. The trim removed 5 bases at V and 9 bases at J, leaving 8 bases unmatched. This CDR3 has 15 amino acids. CDR3 nucleotide sequence: TGTGCCAGCAGTCGGACTAGCGGGGGCGGGGTAACGCAGTATTTT. Translated, it gives CASSRTSGGGVTQYF.

The V call is TRBV5-6, the J call TRBJ2-7, with no clear D. V was cut by 2 bases and J by 6 bases, with 9 bases left in between. The CDR3 is 12 residues long. Germline CDR1 and CDR2: SGHDT and YYEEEE. CDR3 sequence reads: CASSFSAIEQYF. The CDR3 DNA reads TGTGCCAGCAGCTTTTCCGCGATCGAGCAGTACTTC.

Remarks on this clonotype: Mismatch with germline at one junction end may stem from a read error. This chain links TRBV7-9 with TRBJ2-4, with D maybe TRBD1 (6 bases). From germline, CDR1 is SEHNR and CDR2 FQNEAQ (reference sequence). CDR3 length equals 11 residues. The CDR3 loop is CASTLQGSIDF. The CDR3 nucleotides are TGTGCCAGCACCTTACAGGGATCTATTGACTTC.

This sequence joins TRBV7-9 and TRBJ2-7; 12 bases are a match to TRBD2. Germline-derived CDR1 and CDR2 are SEHNR and FQNEAQ (reference sequence). J gave up 1 base and V 4 bases, and 8 bases lay outside the gene matches. The CDR3 consists of 17 residues. The CDR3, as DNA: TGTGCCAGCAGCTCCGGACTAGCGGGGCTTGCATCCTACGAGCAGTACTTC. Encoded protein: CASSSGLAGLASYEQYF.

This clonotype was observed a few times. V usage is TRBV6-1 and J usage is TRBJ2-2; D is tentatively TRBD1 or TRBD2 (7 bases each). The CDR3 covers 14 residues. V lost 9 bases to trimming and J lost 6 bases, with 17 bases between them. Per germline, CDR1 MNHNS and CDR2 SASEGT. The CDR3 reads CARGGGRGSGELFF. As DNA, the CDR3 is TGTGCCAGGGGAGGGGGCAGGGGCTCCGGGGAGCTGTTTTTT.

V is TRBV29-1 and J is TRBJ1-6, with 8 positions matching TRBD1. Germline values: CDR1 SQVTM, CDR2 ANQGSEA. Trimming took 3 bases from V and 11 from J; bases not matched to a gene: 12. The CDR3 has 15 residues. The CDR3 reads CSVDRLGRGRPPLHF. In DNA form, the CDR3 reads TGCAGCGTTGACCGGCTTGGCAGGGGGCGCCCACCCCTCCACTTT.

The chain has TRBV12-5 and TRBJ2-7; TRBD1 is a possible D gene (6 bases). The ends were cut back, 4 bases at V and 11 bases at J, with 15 bases in the middle. Germline CDR1 LGHNT, CDR2 FRNRAP. CDR3 length: 12 residues. The CDR3 reads CASGSVQGFKYF. The CDR3, as DNA: TGTGCTAGTGGTTCGGTACAGGGCTTTAAGTACTTC.

This clonotype was counted only a few times. This chain joins TRBV12-3 or TRBV12-4 and TRBJ1-4; D is undetermined. The CDR3 loop spans 17 amino acids. V lost 3 bases and J lost 4, with 18 bases in between. The CDR3 is CASSFKLMAARNEKLFF. The CDR3 DNA sequence: TGTGCCAGCAGTTTCAAACTCATGGCGGCCCGTAATGAAAAACTGTTTTTT.